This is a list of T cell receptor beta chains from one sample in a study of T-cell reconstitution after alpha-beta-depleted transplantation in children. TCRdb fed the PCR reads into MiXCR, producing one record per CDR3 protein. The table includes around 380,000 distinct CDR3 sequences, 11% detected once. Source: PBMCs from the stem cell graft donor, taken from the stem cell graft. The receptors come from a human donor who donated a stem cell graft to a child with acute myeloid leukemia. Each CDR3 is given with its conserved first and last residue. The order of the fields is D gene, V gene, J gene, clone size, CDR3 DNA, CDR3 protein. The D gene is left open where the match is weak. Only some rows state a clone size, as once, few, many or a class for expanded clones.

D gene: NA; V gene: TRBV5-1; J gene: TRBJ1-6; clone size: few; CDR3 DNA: TGCGCCAGCAGCCGGGACCTTAGCGGTTCACCCCTCCACTTT; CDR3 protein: CASSRDLSGSPLHF
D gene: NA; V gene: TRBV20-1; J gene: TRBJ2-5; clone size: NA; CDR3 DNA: TGCAGTGCGGGGCCGGCGTACCAAGAGACCCAGTACTTC; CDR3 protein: CSAGPAYQETQYF
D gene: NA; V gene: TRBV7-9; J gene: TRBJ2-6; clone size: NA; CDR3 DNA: TGTGCCAGCAGCCTCCTTCAGGGAAGCCCCTCTGGGGCCAACGTCCTGACTTTC; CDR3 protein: CASSLLQGSPSGANVLTF
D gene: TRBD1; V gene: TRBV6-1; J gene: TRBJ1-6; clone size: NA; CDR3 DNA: TGTGCCAGCAGTGAACGACAGGGAGATAATTCACCCCTCCACTTT; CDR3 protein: CASSERQGDNSPLHF
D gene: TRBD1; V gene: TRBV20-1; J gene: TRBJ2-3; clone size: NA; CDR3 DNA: TGCAGTGCCCTACCCAGCTTCAGACAGGGCCCCCCGGATACGCAGTATTTT; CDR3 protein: CSALPSFRQGPPDTQYF
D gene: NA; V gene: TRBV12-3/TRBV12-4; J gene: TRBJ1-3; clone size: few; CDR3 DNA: TGTGCCAGCCTGCCGGGCTCTGGAAACACCATATATTTT; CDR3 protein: CASLPGSGNTIYF
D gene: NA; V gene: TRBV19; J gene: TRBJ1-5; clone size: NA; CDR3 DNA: TGTGCCAGTAAACAGGCGAATAGCAATCAGCCCCAGCATTTT; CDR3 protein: CASKQANSNQPQHF
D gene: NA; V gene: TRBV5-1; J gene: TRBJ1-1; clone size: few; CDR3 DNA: TGCGCCAGCAGCTCAGTCGAGGGAGGGAACACTGAAGCTTTCTTT; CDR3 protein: CASSSVEGGNTEAFF
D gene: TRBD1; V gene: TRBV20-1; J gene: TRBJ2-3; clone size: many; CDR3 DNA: TGCAGTGCTATCGGCCAGGGGGCGCCATGGGATACGCAGTATTTT; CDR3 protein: CSAIGQGAPWDTQYF
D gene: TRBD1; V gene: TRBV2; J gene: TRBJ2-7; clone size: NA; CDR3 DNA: TGTGCCATCGGACAGGGTCGCTACGAGCAGTACTTC; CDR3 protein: CAIGQGRYEQYF
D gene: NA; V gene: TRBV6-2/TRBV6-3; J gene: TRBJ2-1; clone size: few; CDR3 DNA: TGTGCCAGCAGTTACTTTTTCGGGTTAAATGAGCAGTTCTTC; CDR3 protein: CASSYFFGLNEQFF
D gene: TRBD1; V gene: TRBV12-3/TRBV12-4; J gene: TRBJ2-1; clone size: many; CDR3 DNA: TGTGCCAGCAGTAACCAAGGGACAGGGGGCATTGAGCAGTTCTTC; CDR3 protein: CASSNQGTGGIEQFF
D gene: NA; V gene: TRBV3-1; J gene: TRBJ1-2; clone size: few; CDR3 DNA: TGTGCCAGCAGCCAAGGCCTCGGGGACGGCTACACCTTC; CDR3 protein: CASSQGLGDGYTF
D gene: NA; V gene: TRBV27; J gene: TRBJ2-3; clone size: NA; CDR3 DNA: TGTGCCAGCAGTTTATGGCCGCGATGGGGCGGGAGCACAGATACGCAGTATTTT; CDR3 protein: CASSLWPRWGGSTDTQYF
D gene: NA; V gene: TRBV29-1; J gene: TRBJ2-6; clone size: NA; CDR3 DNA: TGCAGCGCCATCTCTGGGGCCAACGTCCTGACTTTC; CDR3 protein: CSAISGANVLTF
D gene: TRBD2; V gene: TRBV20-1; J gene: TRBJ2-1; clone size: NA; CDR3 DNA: TGCAGTGCTAGAGACCGTAGCGGGAGCTCCTACAATGAGCAGTTCTTC; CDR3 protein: CSARDRSGSSYNEQFF
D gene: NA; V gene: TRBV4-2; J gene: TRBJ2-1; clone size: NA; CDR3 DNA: TGTGCCAGCAGCCCCCTAGGGGGATACAATGAGCAGTTCTTC; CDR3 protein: CASSPLGGYNEQFF
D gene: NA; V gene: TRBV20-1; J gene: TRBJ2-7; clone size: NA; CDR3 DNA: TGCAGTGCTAACCCCGACCCAGGCGGCCACGAGCAGTACTTC; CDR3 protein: CSANPDPGGHEQYF
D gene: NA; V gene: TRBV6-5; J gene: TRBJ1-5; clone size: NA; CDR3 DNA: TGTGCCAGCAGCACAGAAATCGAGCCCCAGCATTTT; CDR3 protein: CASSTEIEPQHF
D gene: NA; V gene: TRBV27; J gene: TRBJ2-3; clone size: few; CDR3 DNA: TGTGCCAGCAGTTTAACTGTGGGAGATACGCAGTATTTT; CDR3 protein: CASSLTVGDTQYF
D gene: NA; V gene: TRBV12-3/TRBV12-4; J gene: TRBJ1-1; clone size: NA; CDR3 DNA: TGTGCCAGCAGTTTATGGGTTGCTGAAGCTTTCTTT; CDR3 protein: CASSLWVAEAFF
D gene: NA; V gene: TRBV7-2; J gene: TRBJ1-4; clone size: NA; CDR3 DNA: TGTGCCAGCAGCATGCAGGGGTGGACTAATGAAAAACTGTTTTTT; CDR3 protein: CASSMQGWTNEKLFF
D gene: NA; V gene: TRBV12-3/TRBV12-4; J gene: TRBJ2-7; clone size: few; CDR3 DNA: TGTGCCAGCGCGGCTGGTTACGAGCAGTACTTC; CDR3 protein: CASAAGYEQYF
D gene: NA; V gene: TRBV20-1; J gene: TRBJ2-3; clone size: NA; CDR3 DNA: TGCAGTGCTAGACGGTTGCAAGATACGCAGTATTTT; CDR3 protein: CSARRLQDTQYF
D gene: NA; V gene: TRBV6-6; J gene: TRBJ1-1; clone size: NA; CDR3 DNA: TGTGCCAGCAGTTATATAGGAGGTTTGTGGGCTTTCTTT; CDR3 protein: CASSYIGGLWAFF
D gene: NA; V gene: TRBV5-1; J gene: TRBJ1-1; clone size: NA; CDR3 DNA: TGCGCCAGCAGCTTGGGGAGGGGTGTTACTGAAGCTTTCTTT; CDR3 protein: CASSLGRGVTEAFF
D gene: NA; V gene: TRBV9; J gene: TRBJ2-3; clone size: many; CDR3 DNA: TGTGCCAGCAGCGTAGAAGGAGCTTCTAGCACAGATACGCAGTATTTT; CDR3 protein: CASSVEGASSTDTQYF
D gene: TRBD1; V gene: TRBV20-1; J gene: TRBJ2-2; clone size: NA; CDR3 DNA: TGCAGTGCATGGGACAGTCGGACCGGGGAGCTGTTTTTT; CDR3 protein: CSAWDSRTGELFF
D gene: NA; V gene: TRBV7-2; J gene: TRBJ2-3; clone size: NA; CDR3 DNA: TGTGCCAGCAGCTTATTCGGGGGCTCAAGCACAGATACGCAGTATTTT; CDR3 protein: CASSLFGGSSTDTQYF
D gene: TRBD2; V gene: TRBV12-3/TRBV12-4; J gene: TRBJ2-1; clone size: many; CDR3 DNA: TGTGCCAGCAGTTGGGGGGGGGATGAGCAGTTCTTC; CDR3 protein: CASSWGGDEQFF
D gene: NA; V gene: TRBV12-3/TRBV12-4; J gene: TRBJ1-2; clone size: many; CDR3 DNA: TGTGCCAGCAGTTTATTACAGGGAGGTGGCTACACCTTC; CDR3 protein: CASSLLQGGGYTF
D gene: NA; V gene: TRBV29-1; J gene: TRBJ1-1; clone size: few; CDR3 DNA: TGCAGCGTTCTTGAGGGGCACCAAGCTTTCTTT; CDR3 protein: CSVLEGHQAFF
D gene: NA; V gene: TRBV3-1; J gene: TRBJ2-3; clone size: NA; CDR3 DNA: TGTGCCAGCAGCCAAGATGAGACAGGGAGGGGGGATACGCAGTATTTT; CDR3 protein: CASSQDETGRGDTQYF
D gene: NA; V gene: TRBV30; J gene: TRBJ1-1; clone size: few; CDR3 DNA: TGTGCCTGGAGTAAGGGGCAAGGGACTGAAGCTTTCTTT; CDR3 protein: CAWSKGQGTEAFF
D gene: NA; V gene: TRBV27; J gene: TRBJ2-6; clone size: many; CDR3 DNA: TGTGCCAGCAGTTTAGACAGTTCAAGCTCTGGGGCCAACGTCCTGACTTTC; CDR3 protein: CASSLDSSSSGANVLTF
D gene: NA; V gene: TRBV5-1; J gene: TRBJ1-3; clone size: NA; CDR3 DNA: TGCGCCACCAAACAGGACTCTGGAAACACCATATATTTT; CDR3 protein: CATKQDSGNTIYF
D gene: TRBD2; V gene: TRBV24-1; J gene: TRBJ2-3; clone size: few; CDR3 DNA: TGTGCCACCAGTGATTTCGCAGCGGGGGGCACAGATACGCAGTATTTT; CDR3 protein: CATSDFAAGGTDTQYF
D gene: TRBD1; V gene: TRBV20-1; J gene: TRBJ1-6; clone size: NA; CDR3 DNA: TGCAGTGCTAGCCCACCAGGGGGGAGCTCCTATAATTCACCCCTCCACTTT; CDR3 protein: CSASPPGGSSYNSPLHF
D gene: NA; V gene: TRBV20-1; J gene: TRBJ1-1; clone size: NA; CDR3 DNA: TGCAGTGCTAGAGGTTCAGGAGCTTTCTTT; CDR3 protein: CSARGSGAFF
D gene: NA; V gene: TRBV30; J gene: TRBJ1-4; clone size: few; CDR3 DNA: TGTGCCTGGAGTGTATATTCCGAACTGTTTTTT; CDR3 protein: CAWSVYSELFF
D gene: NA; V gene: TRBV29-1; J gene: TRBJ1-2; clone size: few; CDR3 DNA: TGCAGCGTTGGAGAAGCGGGCAATGGCTACACCTTC; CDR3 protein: CSVGEAGNGYTF
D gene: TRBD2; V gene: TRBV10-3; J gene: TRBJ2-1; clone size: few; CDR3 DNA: TGTGCCACTGGAGGGACTAGCGGATACAATGAGCAGTTCTTC; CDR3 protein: CATGGTSGYNEQFF
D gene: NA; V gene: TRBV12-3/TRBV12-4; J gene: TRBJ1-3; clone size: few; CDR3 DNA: TGTGCCAGCAGTCTCCCGCCGGGTGGAAACACCATATATTTT; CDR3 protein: CASSLPPGGNTIYF
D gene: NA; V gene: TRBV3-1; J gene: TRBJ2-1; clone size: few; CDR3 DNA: TGTGCCTCCTCCCCCGGGGGACTTGGACTTCGCTCCTACAATGAGCAGTTCTTC; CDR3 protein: CASSPGGLGLRSYNEQFF
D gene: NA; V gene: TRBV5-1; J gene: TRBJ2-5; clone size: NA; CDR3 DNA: TGCGCCAGCAGCTTGGCCTTTGGAGAGACCCAGTACTTC; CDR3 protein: CASSLAFGETQYF
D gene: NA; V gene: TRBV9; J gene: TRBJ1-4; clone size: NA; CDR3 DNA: TGTGCCAGCGGCGCAGGAGGGTCTAATGAAAAACTGTTTTTT; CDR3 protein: CASGAGGSNEKLFF
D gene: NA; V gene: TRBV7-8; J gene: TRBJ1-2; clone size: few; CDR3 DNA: TGTGCCAGCAGCGACCAGGGCAATGGCTACACCTTC; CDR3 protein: CASSDQGNGYTF